Listed below are T cell receptor beta chains from one sample, sequenced in a study of radiation and T cells in renal cell carcinoma. The data were produced by immunoSEQ multiplex PCR, yet TCRdb's version contains in-frame clones alone and is incomplete. The table has some 58,000 clones, around 78% seen once. Sequenced material: blood, taken from a patient whose treatment included radiotherapy and nephrectomy. Receptors were obtained from a man aged 55 to 70 with renal cell carcinoma. The conserved cysteine and the conserved F or W are not part of the CDR3 here. A D gene is named only where the DNA matches it firmly. Clone size is shown for a subset of rows, as once, few, many or a class of expanded clone.

size: -
V: TRBV19
D: -
J: TRBJ2-2
CDR3: ASSRGRGNTGELF

size: -
V: TRBV7-9
D: -
J: TRBJ2-1
CDR3: ASSPPPRMGNEQF

size: -
V: TRBV19
D: TRBD1
J: TRBJ1-1
CDR3: ASSMQGAANTEAF

size: few
V: TRBV4-3
D: -
J: TRBJ2-3
CDR3: ASSQAETSNGADTQY

size: -
V: TRBV10-3
D: -
J: TRBJ2-1
CDR3: AISATRDSQQEQF

size: few
V: TRBV7-9
D: -
J: TRBJ2-7
CDR3: ASSLEAYGAEQY

size: -
V: TRBV20-1
D: -
J: TRBJ2-7
CDR3: SARDQYEQY

size: -
V: TRBV29-1
D: TRBD2
J: TRBJ2-1
CDR3: SVVLAELGWNEQF

size: -
V: TRBV5-4
D: TRBD2
J: TRBJ2-1
CDR3: ASSLDGGLAAKQF

size: -
V: TRBV5-5
D: -
J: TRBJ1-1
CDR3: ASSRDGAGEAF

size: -
V: TRBV11-2
D: TRBD1
J: TRBJ2-7
CDR3: ASNDRGSYEQY

size: -
V: TRBV30
D: -
J: TRBJ2-1
CDR3: AWSVRNEQF

size: -
V: TRBV7-9
D: -
J: TRBJ1-1
CDR3: ASRGEGTEAF

size: -
V: TRBV7-6
D: -
J: TRBJ2-7
CDR3: ASSLRPGISYEQY

size: -
V: TRBV4-1
D: -
J: TRBJ2-5
CDR3: ASSHPFRPGLRETQY

size: -
V: TRBV9
D: -
J: TRBJ1-3
CDR3: ASSGTDSISGNTIY

size: -
V: TRBV5-1
D: -
J: TRBJ2-2
CDR3: ASRMGRDWHTGELF

size: many
V: TRBV10-2
D: -
J: TRBJ1-2
CDR3: ASSESISLGDGYT

size: -
V: TRBV10-3
D: -
J: TRBJ2-2
CDR3: AISDLEYTGELF

size: -
V: TRBV7-2
D: -
J: TRBJ1-4
CDR3: ASSSPGATNEKLF

size: few
V: TRBV29-1
D: TRBD1
J: TRBJ1-2
CDR3: SVREDRGGYGYT

size: once
V: TRBV6-5
D: -
J: TRBJ1-1
CDR3: ASSYAMLGEAF

size: few
V: TRBV25-1
D: TRBD1
J: TRBJ1-2
CDR3: ASSEAGTVGGYT

size: -
V: TRBV2
D: TRBD1
J: TRBJ1-1
CDR3: ATQWGQLNTEAF

size: -
V: TRBV2
D: -
J: TRBJ2-7
CDR3: ASALTYEQY